The 20 T cell receptor beta chains listed next were all sequenced from one sample in a study of shared T cell receptors in the human thymus (dated by TCRdb to about 2021). Library creation used the immunoSEQ multiplex PCR assay. TCRdb obtained this table from immuneACCESS and retained in-frame rearrangements with V and J assigned. These tables miss some clones; where compared with another copy, unresolved V genes account for less than half of the shortfall, and the remainder is unexplained. For this sample there are roughly 700,000 clones; roughly 88% appear just once. The ten largest clones add up to 0.0095% to 0.012% of the sample. The same sample was also used in a study of human thymus T cells.

The material sequenced was thymocytes. These receptors originate from a boy under two years old with a congenital heart defect. Donor details come from another sample of the same person, matched by shared clones.

The chain links TRBV15 to TRBJ2-2; TRBD2 matches at 8 bases. With 8 bases clipped from V and 6 bases from J, the junction kept 8 bases outside the gene matches. This CDR3 contains 14 residues. Germline assignment: CDR1 LNHNV and CDR2 YYDKDF (reference sequence). CDR3 region: CATLGAGGAGELFF. CDR3 bases: TGTGCCACCCTCGGCGCGGGAGGTGCCGGGGAGCTGTTTTTT. Full variable domain (remainder filled in from reference TRBV15 and TRBJ2-2): DAMVIQNPRYQVTQFGKPVTLSCSQTLNHNVMYWYQQKSSQAPKLLFHYYDKDFNNEADTPDNFQSRRPNTSFCFLDIRSPGLGDTAMYLCATLGAGGAGELFFGEGSRLTVL.

The chain carries TRBV4-2 and TRBJ2-3, with a possible D match to TRBD1 (6 bases). Trimming took 3 bases from V and 2 from J, leaving 15 bases between them. Germline V gene data show CDR1 as LGHNA and CDR2 as YNFKEQ. This CDR3 has 16 residues. The CDR3 nucleotides are TGTGCCAGCAGCCAGATGGGGGCCGACCCCACAGATACGCAGTATTTT. This translates into CASSQMGADPTDTQYF.

This chain uses TRBV30 with TRBJ2-7; a weak D match, TRBD1 (5 bases). V shed 0 bases and J shed 2 bases, with 14 bases lying between them. This CDR3 is built from 15 residues. Germline lookup yields CDR1 GTSNPN and CDR2 SVGIG (reference sequence). The chain's CDR3 is CAWSVTGNIAYEQYF. CDR3 nucleotides: TGTGCCTGGAGTGTAACAGGAAATATAGCCTACGAGCAGTACTTC.

V gene TRBV5-6 combines with J gene TRBJ1-3; 10 bases line up with TRBD1. Germline V CDR1 and CDR2: SGHDT, YYEEEE. Germline trimming cut 4 bases from V and 0 bases from J; bases unmatched to any gene: 7. The CDR3 is 17 amino acids. CDR3 loop: CASSGDRGNISGNTIYF. The CDR3 bases are TGTGCCAGCAGCGGGGACAGGGGAAATATCTCTGGAAACACCATATATTTT.

The chain combines TRBV19 with TRBJ2-7; no clear D gene. The V gene lost 5 bases and the J gene lost 0 bases, with 11 bases spanning the gap. The CDR3 has 14 residues. Germline CDR1 reads LNHDA; CDR2 reads SQIVND (reference sequence). CDR3 sequence (DNA): TGTGCCAGTAGTCCCCGCAGTTTCTCCTACGAGCAGTACTTC. Its protein product is CASSPRSFSYEQYF.

J is TRBJ2-7 and V is TRBV6-4, with TRBD2 identical over 8 bases. The germline gives CDR1 MRHNA, CDR2 SNTAGT. The CDR3 has 15 residues. The trim removed 1 base at V and 3 bases at J, leaving 5 bases unmatched. Here the CDR3 reads CASSDYGGRIYEQYF. As DNA, the CDR3 is TGTGCCAGCAGTGACTACGGCGGGAGGATCTACGAGCAGTACTTC.

In this sample, this clone turned up once. This chain links TRBV7-6 with TRBJ2-5; a weak D match, TRBD1 (6 bases). From germline, CDR1 is SGHVS and CDR2 FNYEAQ. This CDR3 has 14 residues. Trimming cost V 4 bases and J 7 bases, with 16 bases left between them. CDR3 residues: CASSSATGFGTQYF. CDR3 nucleotides: TGTGCCAGCAGCTCAGCCACAGGGTTTGGGACCCAGTACTTC. The complete variable domain, with remaining parts taken from reference TRBV7-6 and TRBJ2-5, reads GAGVSQSPRYKVTKRGQDVALRCDPISGHVSLYWYRQALGQGPEFLTYFNYEAQQDKSGLPNDRFSAERPEGSISTLTIQRTEQRDSAMYRCASSSATGFGTQYFGPGTRLLVL.

The chain couples TRBV7-3 to TRBJ2-5; 9 bases align to TRBD2. The CDR3 sequence is 16 residues long. Germline CDR1 and CDR2: SGHTA and FQGTGA. The V and J ends lost 2 bases and 2 bases, in that order; junction bases with no gene match: 6. The CDR3 spells CASSLGLAGGQETQYF. The CDR3 coding sequence is TGTGCCAGCAGCTTAGGTCTTGCGGGGGGGCAAGAGACCCAGTACTTC.

The chain joins TRBV10-3 to TRBJ1-2; 9 bases are shared with TRBD1. V shed 4 bases, J shed 6 bases, and the junction held 9 bases outside the gene matches. CDR1 is ENHRY and CDR2 is SYGVKD in the germline V gene. This CDR3 has 15 amino acids. In DNA form, the CDR3 reads TGTGCCATCAGTGTAAGGGGACAGGGCCACCATGGCTACACCTTC. This gives the protein CAISVRGQGHHGYTF.

The chain has TRBV23-1 and TRBJ2-5, with TRBD1 identical over 8 bases. TRBV23-1 is an ORF, with its function uncertain. V was clipped by 4 bases and J by 3 bases; unmatched bases: 16. CDR3 length: 18 amino acids. The CDR3 sequence is CASSLFGTGETVKETQYF. Written as DNA, the CDR3 is TGCGCCAGCAGTCTATTCGGGACAGGCGAGACAGTGAAAGAGACCCAGTACTTC.

This clone was counted a few times. This chain joins TRBV28 and TRBJ1-3; D is unclear. There are 15 residues in the CDR3. Germline CDR1 is MDHEN and CDR2 is SYDVKM. V was shortened by 8 bases and J by 1 base, with 15 bases between the two germline ends. The CDR3 nucleotides read TGTGCCAGCGGCTATCATTTGAGGTCTGGAAACACCATATATTTT. This encodes CASGYHLRSGNTIYF. Full variable domain (missing parts from reference TRBV28 and TRBJ1-3): DVKVTQSSRYLVKRTGEKVFLECVQDMDHENMFWYRQDPGLGLRLIYFSYDVKMKEKGDIPEGYSVSREKKERFSLILESASTNQTSMYLCASGYHLRSGNTIYFGEGSWLTVV.

This sequence joins TRBV27 and TRBJ1-3; maybe TRBD1 (5 bases). CDR3 size: 17 residues. Trimming removed 3 bases at V and 4 bases at J, with 19 bases between. Per germline, CDR1 MNHEY and CDR2 SMNVEV (reference sequence). The CDR3 loop is CASSFRQRRGIGNTIYF. CDR3 DNA: TGTGCCAGCAGTTTTAGGCAACGACGGGGGATCGGAAACACCATATATTTT.

J is TRBJ1-1 and V is TRBV14, with TRBD1 identical over 9 bases. Unmatched junction bases numbered 9, after V lost 3 bases and J lost 1 base. The CDR3 is 17 residues long. Looked up from germline, CDR1 is SGHDN and CDR2 is FVKESK. The CDR3 DNA is TGTGCCAGCAGCCAGGATAACAGGGGGCGGGGGAACACTGAAGCTTTCTTT. The encoded protein is CASSQDNRGRGNTEAFF. Based on the CDR3 plus reference TRBV14 and TRBJ1-1, the full variable domain is EAGVTQFPSHSVIEKGQTVTLRCDPISGHDNLYWYRRVMGKEIKFLLHFVKESKQDESGMPNNRFLAERTGGTYSTLKVQPAELEDSGVYFCASSQDNRGRGNTEAFFGQGTRLTVV.

This clone was recorded only once. The chain employs TRBV15 and TRBJ2-1; a possible D gene is TRBD2 (6 bases). The CDR3 runs to 16 residues. Germline V lookup: CDR1 LNHNV, CDR2 YYDKDF (reference sequence). V was clipped by 2 bases and J by 1 base, with 12 bases between them. CDR3 nucleotides: TGTGCCACCAGCAGACGCTATAGCGGATCCTACAATGAGCAGTTCTTC. It is translated as CATSRRYSGSYNEQFF.

This clone was recorded only once. The V gene is TRBV6-1, the J gene TRBJ1-2; D gene ambiguous. Germline V gene sequence: CDR1 MNHNS, CDR2 SASEGT. V was pared by 5 bases and J by 5 bases, with 6 bases between. CDR3 size: 11 residues. CDR3 amino acids: CASSSTYGYTF. For the CDR3, the DNA is TGTGCCAGCAGTTCCACTTATGGCTACACCTTC.

V and J are TRBV6-6 and TRBJ1-2; 9 bases align to TRBD1. V was pared by 5 bases and J by 5 bases, with 9 bases of the junction left unmatched. Germline V gene data show CDR1 as MNHNY and CDR2 as SVGAGI (reference sequence). CDR3 length equals 15 residues. The CDR3 is CASSLTQGAEYGYTF. CDR3 sequence (DNA): TGTGCCAGCAGTCTGACACAGGGGGCTGAATATGGCTACACCTTC.

This chain links TRBV27 with TRBJ2-7, with D possibly being TRBD2 (6 bases). Germline lookup yields CDR1 MNHEY and CDR2 SMNVEV (reference sequence). The CDR3 spans 17 residues. Between the trimmed V and J ends, which lost 0 bases and 3 bases, there was a span of 18 bases. The CDR3 region is CASSLSGPRRLGYEQYF. In nucleotides, the CDR3 is TGTGCCAGCAGTTTATCTGGGCCCCGACGACTAGGCTACGAGCAGTACTTC.

DNA for the CDR3: TGTGCCAGCAGCCAAGGGACTAGCGGGGCCAATGAGCAGTTCTTC. This sequence encodes CASSQGTSGANEQFF. The genes are TRBV4-2 and TRBJ2-1; 12 nucleotides agree with TRBD2. V shed 1 base and J 6 bases; nucleotides not matched to a gene: 1. The length of the CDR3 is 15 residues. CDR1 and CDR2 from the germline V gene are LGHNA and YNFKEQ.

The chain combines TRBV27 with TRBJ2-5, with D perhaps TRBD1 (5 bases). The V gene lost 2 bases and the J gene lost 3 bases, with 7 bases spanning the gap. This CDR3 has 13 residues. Germline V lookup: CDR1 MNHEY, CDR2 SMNVEV (reference sequence). The CDR3 sequence: CASSLNRKETQYF. CDR3 bases: TGTGCCAGCAGTTTAAACAGGAAAGAGACCCAGTACTTC.

V and J are TRBV29-1 and TRBJ2-1; TRBD2 aligns across 11 bases. Per germline, CDR1 SQVTM and CDR2 ANQGSEA. The CDR3 extends over 19 amino acids. The trim removed 3 bases at V and 3 bases at J, leaving 16 bases unmatched. The CDR3 bases are TGCAGCGTTGACAGGACGCCCGGGACTAGCGGCTATCACTACAATGAGCAGTTCTTC. Translating gives CSVDRTPGTSGYHYNEQFF.